This entry lists 5 T cell receptor beta chains sequenced from one sample in a study of blood T cell repertoires in COVID-19. Profiled with immunoSEQ multiplex PCR; TCRdb holds only in-frame clones, not every one. The sample records about 120,000 clones, 65% to 90% being singletons. The specimen was peripheral blood. These receptor sequences come from a man at least 80 years old with active or convalescent COVID-19.

This clone came up once. This chain joins TRBV10-3 and TRBJ1-6, with D perhaps matching TRBD1 (6 bases). Germline V lookup: CDR1 ENHRY, CDR2 SYGVKD. The CDR3 spans 14 residues. Between the trimmed V and J ends, which lost 3 bases and 9 bases, there was a span of 12 bases. CDR3 sequence: CAISEKGGGSPLHF. The CDR3 region has the DNA TGTGCCATCAGTGAAAAGGGGGGGGGTTCACCCCTCCACTTT.

The chain carries TRBV5-8 and TRBJ2-1; D is perhaps TRBD1 (6 bases). CDR3 length equals 16 residues. Germline V gene sequence: CDR1 SGHTS, CDR2 YDEGEE. V lost 4 bases and J lost 2, with 16 bases in between. The CDR3 protein is CASSAYGTWAYNEQFF. The CDR3 nucleotides are TGTGCCAGCAGCGCCTATGGGACATGGGCCTACAATGAGCAGTTCTTC.

The chain recombines TRBV3-1 (or the pseudogene TRBV3-2) with TRBJ2-7; D gene ambiguous. The CDR3 loop spans 12 amino acids. The germline gives CDR1 LGHDT, CDR2 YNNKEL (reference sequence). V lost 4 bases, J lost 3 bases, and 7 bases lay in between. CDR3 amino acids: CASSLTGYEQYF. The CDR3 DNA sequence: TGTGCCAGCAGCCTGACGGGCTACGAGCAGTACTTC.

The sample holds one count of this clone. This chain links TRBV5-1 with TRBJ1-1; 9 bases agree with TRBD1. Germline trimming cut 5 bases from V and 1 base from J; bases unmatched to any gene: 0. The CDR3 runs to 13 residues. Germline values: CDR1 SGHRS, CDR2 YFSETQ. In DNA, the CDR3 is TGCGCCAGCAGGACAGGGGGGAACACTGAAGCTTTCTTT. The encoded protein is CASRTGGNTEAFF.

This chain links TRBV7-3 with TRBJ1-6, with 9 bases that match TRBD1. The CDR3 is 15 residues long. Germline values: CDR1 SGHTA, CDR2 FQGTGA. V gave up 2 bases and J gave up 5 bases; unmatched junction bases: 1. The CDR3 nucleotides are TGTGCCAGCAGCTTAGGGACAGGGCATAATTCACCCCTCCACTTT. Protein: CASSLGTGHNSPLHF.